This record covers a single T cell receptor beta chain. Amplification used 60 V beta primers and 13 J beta primers. Sequencing used immunoSEQ multiplex PCR; TCRdb keeps in-frame clones, though not all of them. The table lists 85,000 to 100,000 clones, 80% of them singletons, with about 5% in the top ten. Regarding time point: after dendritic cell vaccination, including at tumor progression/relapse. No glioblastoma patient carried an isocitrate dehydrogenase mutation. Before vaccination, two weeks after the third vaccination, and at progression, PBMC were collected. This sample was included in a study of glioma-infiltrating T cells after dendritic cell vaccination. This receptor was obtained from a human donor with glioblastoma. The sequences come from blood, collected after dendritic cell vaccination.

The CDR3 reads CASSFSTSVSYEQYF. The CDR3 DNA is TGCGCCAGCAGCTTCTCGACTAGCGTCTCCTACGAGCAGTACTTC. The gene calls are TRBV5-1 and TRBJ2-7; 8 nucleotides line up with TRBD2. The J segment lost 0 bases and the V segment lost 2 bases, leaving 4 bases of the junction unmatched. This CDR3 has 15 amino acids. The germline V gene has CDR1 SGHRS and CDR2 YFSETQ. The full variable domain, completed using reference TRBV5-1 and TRBJ2-7, is KAGVTQTPRYLIKTRGQQVTLSCSPISGHRSVSWYQQTPGQGLQFLFEYFSETQRNKGNFPGRFSGRQFSNSRSEMNVSTLELGDSALYLCASSFSTSVSYEQYFGPGTRLTVT.